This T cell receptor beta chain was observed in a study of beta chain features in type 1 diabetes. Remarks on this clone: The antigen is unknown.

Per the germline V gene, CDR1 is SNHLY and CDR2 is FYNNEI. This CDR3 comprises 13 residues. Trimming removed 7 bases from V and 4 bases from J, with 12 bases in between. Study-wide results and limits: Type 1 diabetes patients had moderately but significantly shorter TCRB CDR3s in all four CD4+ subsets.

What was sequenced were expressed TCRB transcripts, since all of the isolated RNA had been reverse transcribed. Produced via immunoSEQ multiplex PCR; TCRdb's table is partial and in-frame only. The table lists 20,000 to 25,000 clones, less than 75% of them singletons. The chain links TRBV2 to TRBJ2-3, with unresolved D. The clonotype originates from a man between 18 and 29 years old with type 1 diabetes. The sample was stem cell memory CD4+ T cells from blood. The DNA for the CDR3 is TGTGCCAGCATGGGTTCTAGGTCAGATACGCAGTATTTT. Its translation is CASMGSRSDTQYF.